The clone carrying this T cell receptor (beta chain) was seen a handful of times. Its target is unknown. Researchers amplified the TCR beta CDR3 regions from RNA transcripts. The study used the HTBI primer set for a first-round RT-PCR of the TCR CDR3. TCRdb re-derived calls from the multiplex PCR reads in MiXCR, one entry per CDR3 protein. The sample includes 300,000 to 350,000 distinct CDR3 sequences, approximately 15% of them seen just once. V gave up 5 bases and J gave up 0 bases, with 10 bases separating them. The CDR3 length is 14 residues. Germline assignment: CDR1 SGHTA and CDR2 FQGNSA. Clinical symptoms, serum thyroxine and TRAb, thyroid ultrasound and orbital computed tomography together formed the diagnostic basis. This sample is part of a study of T cells in Graves' hyperthyroidism and ophthalmopathy. Study details: Sampling of peripheral blood happened at initial diagnosis, prior to any treatment.

Regarding the study as a whole: Model predictions of ophthalmopathy came a median roughly 6.7 months before onset. Peripheral blood also featured most of the thyroid clonotypes expanded above 0.001.

This sequence was found in a woman in her twenties or thirties with Graves' hyperthyroidism. The source material was blood. This chain joins TRBV7-2 and TRBJ1-2; D might be TRBD1 (5 bases). The CDR3 reads CASSPRQTNYGYTF. The DNA of the CDR3 is TGTGCCAGCAGCCCGAGACAGACTAACTATGGCTACACCTTC.